This TCR beta chain was found in a study of PD-1 blockade in mismatch repair-deficient tumors. Across the study: Enrolled 2013-2016, patients had progressing, pretreated mismatch repair-deficient cancers of about a dozen types. Regarding the study as a whole: Tumor-resident clones, often absent from pretreatment blood, expanded after pembrolizumab and then contracted.

The TCR-sequenced patients were a few responders to pembrolizumab. A word on this clone: Its matching antigen is unknown.

TCRdb's copy holds only in-frame clones and misses some; the assay was immunoSEQ multiplex PCR. The sample lists over 15,000 clones; 80% to 85% were seen once. Looked up from germline, CDR1 is LGHNT and CDR2 is FRNRAP. This CDR3 spans 14 amino acids. V was pared by 4 bases and J by 0 bases, with 2 bases of the junction left unmatched. The sequence was collected from an adult with mismatch repair-deficient cancer. Source: PBMCs, taken 4 weeks after starting pembrolizumab. The rearrangement uses TRBV12-5 and TRBJ1-1; the match to TRBD1 covers 7 bases. CDR3 DNA sequence: TGTGCTAGTGGTTCAGGGGGAGTGAACACTGAAGCTTTCTTT. Amino acids: CASGSGGVNTEAFF.